Below are 30 T cell receptor beta chains sequenced from a single sample in a study of blood T cells in healthy people across ages. A second PCR of roughly 7 to 11 cycles used a sample-barcoded 5' primer and a J-beta primer mix. TCRdb redid the calling of the 5' RACE reads with MiXCR, one entry per CDR3 protein. The data show some 800,000 distinct CDR3 sequences, roughly 25% seen once. Another study also made use of these data, one on T cells of mothers and their children.

The sequenced sample consisted of blood. These receptors all stem from a boy aged 5-17 years in good health.

This clonotype turned up a few times. The J gene is TRBJ2-3, the V gene TRBV14, with 11 bases identical to TRBD2. Germline V CDR1 and CDR2: SGHDN, FVKESK. The length of the CDR3 is 18 residues. V dropped 4 bases and J dropped 5; count of bases not matched to a gene: 14. The chain's CDR3 is CASSRWSLAGGRKDTQYF. CDR3 sequence (DNA): TGTGCCAGCAGCCGGTGGTCGCTAGCGGGGGGCCGGAAAGATACGCAGTATTTT.

The gene calls are TRBV7-8 and TRBJ2-1; 7 bases agree with TRBD1. The CDR3 is 15 residues long. Trimming cost V 1 base and J 8 bases; bases outside gene matches: 8. CDR1 and CDR2 (germline): SGHVS, FQNEAQ. CDR3 nucleotides: TGTGCCAGCAGCTTAGAGGGGGCAGGGAAGGATGAGCAGTTCTTC. Translation: CASSLEGAGKDEQFF.

V and J are TRBV5-1 and TRBJ2-1, with 9 positions matching TRBD1. TRBJ2-5 explains the end of the DNA better; the J call may be wrong. Germline V CDR1 and CDR2: SGHRS, YFSETQ. CDR3 length equals 16 residues. The CDR3 region has the DNA TGCGCCAGCAGCTCACAGGGGGCTATTAGTATAGAGACCCAGTACTTC. This gives the protein CASSSQGAISIETQYF.

This clonotype has more than one count but fewer than ten. The V and J genes are TRBV28 and TRBJ1-2, with D unclear. Trimming removed 3 bases at V and 8 bases at J, with 19 bases between. The CDR3 sequence is 15 residues long. The germline gives CDR1 MDHEN, CDR2 SYDVKM. The CDR3 reads CASSFEGGPYGGYTF. In DNA, the CDR3 is TGTGCCAGCAGTTTCGAGGGCGGCCCCTATGGAGGCTACACCTTC.

CDR3 nucleotide sequence: TGTGCCAGCAGTTTTGCAGGGGGCTACTACGAGCAGTACTTC. Protein: CASSFAGGYYEQYF. V and J are TRBV28 and TRBJ2-5, with 8 positions matching TRBD1. The J call may be mistaken, given a closer DNA end match to TRBJ2-7. This CDR3 has 14 amino acids. Germline CDR1 reads MDHEN; CDR2 reads SYDVKM.

V and J are TRBV10-3 and TRBJ1-5; D might be TRBD1 (5 bases). The CDR3 contains 13 residues. CDR1 and CDR2 (germline): ENHRY, SYGVKD. The V end lost 5 bases, the J end lost 4 bases, and 9 bases lay between the germline ends. The chain's CDR3 is CAISPQENQPQHF. The CDR3 nucleotides are TGTGCCATCAGTCCACAGGAGAATCAGCCCCAGCATTTT.

The rearrangement links TRBV12-3 or TRBV12-4 to TRBJ1-4; 7 bases are a match to TRBD1. This CDR3 region has 15 residues. J was trimmed by 1 base and V by 5 bases; bases with no gene match: 4. The CDR3 spells CASSPWDRTNEKLFF. In DNA form, the CDR3 reads TGTGCCAGCAGTCCCTGGGACAGAACTAATGAAAAACTGTTTTTT.

The V and J genes are TRBV20-1 and TRBJ1-3, with 8 positions matching TRBD1. After removal of 0 bases from V and 1 base from J, the junction contained 5 bases not matched to a gene. Germline CDR1 is DFQATT and CDR2 is SNEGSKA (reference sequence). This CDR3 has 16 residues. The CDR3 DNA sequence: TGCAGTGCTAGAGATCTGAACAGGGGGTCTGGAAACACCATATATTTT. Translating it yields CSARDLNRGSGNTIYF.

This rearrangement joins TRBV29-1 to TRBJ2-1; D is perhaps TRBD1 (6 bases). CDR1 is SQVTM and CDR2 is ANQGSEA in the germline V gene. The CDR3 is made up of 15 amino acids. The ends were cut back, 4 bases at V and 7 bases at J, with 20 bases in the middle. CDR3 DNA sequence: TGCAGCGTTGTGGAATTGGGACACGGGAATAATGAGCAGTTCTTC. It translates to CSVVELGHGNNEQFF.

This sequence joins TRBV29-1 and TRBJ1-2; no clear D gene. Germline V gene lookup returns CDR1 SQVTM and CDR2 ANQGSEA. The ends were cut back, 4 bases at V and 1 base at J, with 13 bases in the middle. CDR3 length: 14 residues. The CDR3 DNA reads TGCAGCGTTGTTTGGCAGGAGTATAACTATGGCTACACCTTC. It yields the protein CSVVWQEYNYGYTF. Drawing the rest from reference TRBV29-1 and TRBJ1-2, the complete variable domain is SAVISQKPSRDICQRGTSLTIQCQVDSQVTMMFWYRQQPGQSLTLIATANQGSEATYESGFVIDKFPISRPNLTFSTLTVSNMSPEDSSIYLCSVVWQEYNYGYTFGSGTRLTVV.

The sample holds a few counts of this clonotype. The chain uses TRBV19 and TRBJ1-4; D gene ambiguous. The V gene lost 7 bases and the J gene lost 8 bases, with 17 bases spanning the gap. The germline V gene has CDR1 LNHDA and CDR2 SQIVND (reference sequence). The CDR3 loop spans 14 amino acids. DNA for the CDR3: TGTGCCAGTACGGATCCAGGTCCGGAGGAAAAACTGTTTTTT. Amino acid sequence: CASTDPGPEEKLFF.

This clonotype has just a few counts. V usage is TRBV9 and J usage is TRBJ1-6, with 9 bases identical to TRBD1. CDR1 and CDR2 from the germline V gene are SGDLS and YYNGEE. This CDR3 is built from 17 residues. Trimming removed 3 bases from V and 10 bases from J; junction bases left unmatched: 14. CDR3: CASSGSYDRGIRSPLHF. Written as DNA, the CDR3 is TGTGCCAGCAGCGGCTCGTATGACAGGGGGATTCGCTCACCCCTCCACTTT.

In this sample, this clonotype turned up a few times. V and J are TRBV4-1 and TRBJ1-4; the D gene is possibly TRBD1 (5 bases). Trimming shortened V by 1 base and J by 8 bases, and 11 bases separated the two germline ends. Germline V gives CDR1 MGHRA, CDR2 YSYEKL. There are 14 residues in the CDR3. The CDR3 DNA follows: TGCGCCAGCAGCCAAGTTTGGGGGGACGAAAAACTGTTTTTT. This encodes CASSQVWGDEKLFF.

There are a few counts of this clonotype. The chain uses TRBV27 and TRBJ2-3, with D hard to call. V shed 5 bases and J shed 2 bases, with 8 bases lying between them. Germline CDR1 reads MNHEY; CDR2 reads SMNVEV (reference sequence). CDR3 length equals 13 residues. The CDR3 here is CASSRPATDTQYF. DNA of the CDR3: TGTGCCAGCAGTCGGCCGGCCACAGATACGCAGTATTTT.

This clonotype occurred a few times. The J gene is TRBJ2-2, the V gene TRBV12-3 or TRBV12-4; D is unclear. The CDR3 is 14 amino acids. Deletions cut 5 bases from V and 6 bases from J, with 13 bases between. In DNA form, the CDR3 reads TGTGCCAGCAGTGGATCCGAGCGAGCCGGGGAGCTGTTTTTT. This gives the protein CASSGSERAGELFF.

The chain has TRBV27 and TRBJ2-7; 9 bases map to TRBD1. This CDR3 region has 13 residues. V lost 8 bases to trimming and J lost 3 bases; unmatched junction nucleotides: 5. Germline V gene sequence: CDR1 MNHEY, CDR2 SMNVEV (reference sequence). Here the CDR3 reads CASRRTGDYEQYF. CDR3 DNA sequence: TGTGCCAGCCGACGGACAGGGGACTACGAGCAGTACTTC.

This clonotype was detected a few times. The chain joins TRBV4-1 to TRBJ2-7, with TRBD2 matching 10 bases. The CDR3 has 16 amino acids. Trimming removed 1 base from V and 1 base from J; junction bases left unmatched: 4. The germline V gene has CDR1 MGHRA and CDR2 YSYEKL. CDR3 DNA: TGCGCCAGCAGCCAAGTGGGGACTAGCGTATCCTACGAGCAGTACTTC. This gives the protein CASSQVGTSVSYEQYF.

This clonotype was found a few times. The chain has TRBV27 and TRBJ1-5, with D hard to call. From germline, CDR1 is MNHEY and CDR2 SMNVEV (reference sequence). V lost 5 bases, J lost 0 bases, and 5 bases lay in between. The CDR3 totals 13 residues. CDR3 DNA: TGTGCCAGCAGTCAAATTAGCAATCAGCCCCAGCATTTT. The encoded protein is CASSQISNQPQHF.

The rearrangement joins TRBV29-1 to TRBJ2-1; D not certain. This CDR3 comprises 11 residues. From germline, CDR1 is SQVTM and CDR2 ANQGSEA. V was pared by 4 bases and J by 5 bases, with 6 bases between. CDR3 nucleotides: TGCAGCGTTGTCCTAAACAATGAGCAGTTCTTC. It translates to CSVVLNNEQFF.

This clonotype was counted a few times. The chain uses TRBV20-1 and TRBJ2-5; either TRBD1 or TRBD2 may fit D (5 bases each). Germline CDR1 is DFQATT and CDR2 is SNEGSKA (reference sequence). V shed 6 bases and J shed 3 bases, with 11 bases lying between them. This CDR3 is built from 12 residues. The CDR3 DNA is TGCAGTGCCGGGGACGGTAAAGAGACCCAGTACTTC. It is translated as CSAGDGKETQYF.

This clonotype was recorded at least ten times. The chain couples TRBV7-2 to TRBJ2-7; 11 positions agree with TRBD2. The J call is in doubt because the DNA end fits TRBJ2-5 better. CDR1 is SGHTA and CDR2 is FQGNSA in the germline V gene. This CDR3 comprises 16 residues. The CDR3 region is CASSFSGGAATETQYF. The CDR3 DNA reads as TGTGCCAGCAGCTTTAGCGGGGGGGCAGCTACGGAGACCCAGTACTTC.

V is TRBV28 and J is TRBJ1-5; no firm D call. Germline CDR1 reads MDHEN; CDR2 reads SYDVKM. CDR3 length: 15 amino acids. V dropped 5 bases and J dropped 7 bases, with 18 bases sitting between them. The CDR3 DNA reads TGTGCCAGCAGTCACCAGACTTCGGGCGGACAGCCCCAGCATTTT. Translating gives CASSHQTSGGQPQHF. The variable domain in full, with the rest retrieved from reference TRBV28 and TRBJ1-5, is DVKVTQSSRYLVKRTGEKVFLECVQDMDHENMFWYRQDPGLGLRLIYFSYDVKMKEKGDIPEGYSVSREKKERFSLILESASTNQTSMYLCASSHQTSGGQPQHFGDGTRLSIL.

This clonotype was seen more than once but under ten times. A junction boundary mismatches the germline segment, possibly from a read error. The chain couples TRBV25-1 to TRBJ2-1, with D perhaps TRBD1 (5 bases). Germline V gives CDR1 MGHDK, CDR2 SYGVNS. CDR3 length: 17 residues. Written as DNA, the CDR3 is TGTGCCGGCAGTGATCACCCCCGGCCAAGTGGGGCCAATGAGCAGTTCTTC. This encodes CAGSDHPRPSGANEQFF.

This clonotype showed up just a few times. The J gene is TRBJ2-7, the V gene TRBV10-3, with TRBD2 matching over 8 bases. This CDR3 region has 14 residues. Germline CDR1 ENHRY, CDR2 SYGVKD. The trim removed 10 bases at V and 3 bases at J, leaving 11 bases unmatched. The CDR3, as DNA: TGTGCCACAGACGCCGGGACTAGGGACTACGAGCAGTACTTC. Protein sequence: CATDAGTRDYEQYF.

This clonotype was picked up a small number of times. CDR3 sequence: CASSPSPDEQFF. For the CDR3, the DNA is TGTGCCAGCAGCCCTAGTCCGGATGAGCAGTTCTTC. This chain uses TRBV7-2 with TRBJ2-1; D is unresolved. The V gene's germline CDR1 is SGHTA and CDR2 FQGNSA. This CDR3 contains 12 residues. Trimming left V 5 bases short and J 8 bases short, with 10 bases between.

This chain joins TRBV7-2 and TRBJ2-5, with TRBD2 matching over 11 bases. The DNA end lines up better with TRBJ2-1; the J call may be wrong. This CDR3 comprises 15 residues. Germline assignment: CDR1 SGHTA and CDR2 FQGNSA. The CDR3 is CASSLTSGIGNEQFF. As DNA, the CDR3 is TGTGCCAGCAGCTTGACTAGCGGGATCGGGAATGAGCAGTTCTTC.

This clonotype has only a few counts. This chain uses TRBV19 with TRBJ1-1; D is perhaps TRBD1 (5 bases). The CDR3 covers 13 residues. The V and J ends lost 4 bases and 1 base respectively, with 7 bases between them. Germline V lookup: CDR1 LNHDA, CDR2 SQIVND (reference sequence). For the CDR3, the DNA is TGTGCCAGTAGTAAGACAGAGAACACTGAAGCTTTCTTT. This encodes CASSKTENTEAFF.

The chain links TRBV20-1 to TRBJ2-2, with a tentative D call TRBD2 (7 bases). CDR3 length equals 16 residues. Per germline, CDR1 DFQATT and CDR2 SNEGSKA (reference sequence). V shed 0 bases and J shed 3 bases, with 14 bases lying between them. CDR3 nucleotides: TGCAGTGCTAGAGATGACACAGGGAGGGACACCGGGGAGCTGTTTTTT. Protein: CSARDDTGRDTGELFF.

This clonotype came up a few times. The rearrangement uses TRBV5-8 and TRBJ1-1, with D perhaps matching TRBD1 (5 bases). Germline V gives CDR1 SGHTS, CDR2 YDEGEE. This CDR3 is built from 14 residues. Between the trimmed V and J ends, which lost 4 bases and 5 bases, there was a span of 15 bases. The CDR3 region has the DNA TGTGCCAGCAGCCCGGGGCAGGGCTGGACTGAAGCTTTCTTT. Translating gives CASSPGQGWTEAFF. Supplemented by reference TRBV5-8 and TRBJ1-1, the full variable domain reads EAGVTQSPTHLIKTRGQQATLRCSPISGHTSVYWYQQALGLGLQFLLWYDEGEERNRGNFPPRFSGRQFPNYSSELNVNALELEDSALYLCASSPGQGWTEAFFGQGTRLTVV.

The chain carries TRBV29-1 and TRBJ2-3; 8 bases fit TRBD1. The CDR3 sequence is 15 residues long. J gave up 2 bases and V 4 bases, and 8 bases lay outside the gene matches. From germline, CDR1 is SQVTM and CDR2 ANQGSEA. Here the CDR3 DNA reads TGCAGCGTTGCGGGACAGGACACGGACACAGATACGCAGTATTTT. This sequence encodes CSVAGQDTDTDTQYF.